These 4 T cell receptor beta chains came from one sample sequenced in a study of cytomegalovirus exposure and HLA in healthy donors. PCR used 60 Vbeta primers and 13 Jbeta primers. TCRdb's copy holds only in-frame clones and misses some; the assay was immunoSEQ multiplex PCR. The sample has about 140,000 clones; around 86% are singletons. Material for sequencing was PBMCs. Receptors were obtained from a female donor in good health and CMV-seronegative.

The DNA for the CDR3 is TGTGCCAGCAGCCGGGGGAGTAGCGGCGATAATATTGGGTTCTTC. Encoded protein: CASSRGSSGDNIGFF. The chain has TRBV4-2 and TRBJ2-1, with D tentatively TRBD2 (6 bases). There are 15 residues in the CDR3. Germline CDR1 and CDR2: LGHNA and YNFKEQ. V dropped 4 bases and J dropped 15 bases, with 25 bases sitting between them.

The V call is TRBV7-9, the J call TRBJ2-1, with D possibly matching TRBD2 (5 bases). Germline values: CDR1 SEHNR, CDR2 FQNEAQ (reference sequence). The CDR3 sequence is 15 residues long. The V end lost 4 bases, the J end lost 4 bases, and 14 bases lay between the germline ends. The CDR3 reads CASSSDLSGYNEQFF. As DNA, the CDR3 is TGTGCCAGCAGCTCGGACTTGAGCGGTTACAATGAGCAGTTCTTC.

The rearrangement links TRBV6-6 to TRBJ1-5; 8 bases are shared with TRBD1. V trimming: 0 bases; J trimming: 7 bases; junction bases outside the gene matches: 8. This CDR3 spans 16 amino acids. The V gene's germline CDR1 is MNHNY and CDR2 SVGAGI (reference sequence). DNA of the CDR3: TGTGCCAGCAGTTACTCGTTACAGGGGGGGAGGCAGCCCCAGCATTTT. Its translation: CASSYSLQGGRQPQHF.

The chain combines TRBV4-1 with TRBJ2-1, with 7 positions matching TRBD2. J was trimmed by 4 bases and V by 7 bases; bases with no gene match: 10. The CDR3 runs to 15 residues. Germline CDR1 MGHRA, CDR2 YSYEKL. The CDR3 protein is CASTLFREDYNEQFF. The CDR3 nucleotides are TGCGCCAGCACCCTATTCCGGGAGGATTACAATGAGCAGTTCTTC.